A selection of T cell receptor beta chains follows, all from one sample in a study of CD8 T cells in ankylosing spondylitis. TCRdb processed the 5' RACE reads anew with MiXCR; each CDR3 protein has one entry. Altogether around 39,000 distinct CDR3 sequences are present, approximately 10% being singletons, with the ten largest covering 20%. Sequences were obtained from synovial fluid, either unsorted or a sorted T cell fraction (not recorded which). The receptors come from a male donor with ankylosing spondylitis. Both conserved end residues are part of each CDR3. Fields, in order: D gene, J gene, clone size, V gene, CDR3 DNA, CDR3 protein. The D gene is left open where the match is weak. Expanded clones are given a class, and other clones once, few, many or no size at all.

D gene: -; J gene: TRBJ2-2; clone size: few; V gene: TRBV3-1; CDR3 DNA: TGTGCCAGCAGCCAAGCAGGCGAAGGCGGGGAGCTGTTTTTT; CDR3 protein: CASSQAGEGGELFF
D gene: -; J gene: TRBJ2-1; clone size: few; V gene: TRBV3-1; CDR3 DNA: TGTGCCAGCAGCCAGGCTAGCTCCTACAATGAGCAGTTCTTC; CDR3 protein: CASSQASSYNEQFF
D gene: TRBD1; J gene: TRBJ2-1; clone size: few; V gene: TRBV9; CDR3 DNA: TGTGCCAGCAGCGTTTGGGACAGGGGCAACAATGAGCAGTTCTTC; CDR3 protein: CASSVWDRGNNEQFF
D gene: -; J gene: TRBJ2-1; clone size: few; V gene: TRBV28; CDR3 DNA: TGTGCCAGCAGTTACGGGCTAAATGAGCAGTTCTTC; CDR3 protein: CASSYGLNEQFF
D gene: -; J gene: TRBJ1-1; clone size: -; V gene: TRBV5-1; CDR3 DNA: TGCGCCAGCAGCTTGGGGAGGGGGGACACTGAAGCTTTCTTT; CDR3 protein: CASSLGRGDTEAFF
D gene: TRBD1; J gene: TRBJ2-1; clone size: many; V gene: TRBV4-1; CDR3 DNA: TGCGCCAGCAGGACAGGGGTGGGGGTCTCCTACAATGAGCAGTTCTTC; CDR3 protein: CASRTGVGVSYNEQFF
D gene: TRBD1; J gene: TRBJ2-3; clone size: few; V gene: TRBV6-1; CDR3 DNA: TGTGCCAGCAGGAAAACAGGGGGCGCAGGAGATACGCAGTATTTT; CDR3 protein: CASRKTGGAGDTQYF
D gene: -; J gene: TRBJ2-2; clone size: -; V gene: TRBV14; CDR3 DNA: -; CDR3 protein: CASSQPSGHTGSCFF
D gene: TRBD2; J gene: TRBJ2-1; clone size: few; V gene: TRBV11-1; CDR3 DNA: TGTGCCAGCACCCTAGGAGCGAGGGCTAGCGGGAGAGACAATGAGCAGTTCTTC; CDR3 protein: CASTLGARASGRDNEQFF
D gene: -; J gene: TRBJ2-7; clone size: few; V gene: TRBV29-1; CDR3 DNA: TGCAGCGTCCTCTTACTACAGGGCTCCTACGAGCAGTACTTC; CDR3 protein: CSVLLLQGSYEQYF
D gene: -; J gene: TRBJ2-1; clone size: many; V gene: TRBV24-1; CDR3 DNA: TGTGCCACCAGCCTGTCCCTACAGGGACCTCTGAATGAGCAGTTCTTC; CDR3 protein: CATSLSLQGPLNEQFF
D gene: TRBD1; J gene: TRBJ2-1; clone size: -; V gene: TRBV2; CDR3 DNA: TGTGCCAGCGATTTCGGGACAGGGCTTAATGAGCAGTTCTTC; CDR3 protein: CASDFGTGLNEQFF
D gene: -; J gene: TRBJ2-7; clone size: few; V gene: TRBV6-1; CDR3 DNA: TGTGCCAGCAGTGAAAGTCCCAGGGGGGGCGAGCAGTACTTC; CDR3 protein: CASSESPRGGEQYF
D gene: -; J gene: TRBJ1-2; clone size: few; V gene: TRBV18; CDR3 DNA: TGTGCCAGCCGAACGGACGGGACTTACTATGGCTACACCTTC; CDR3 protein: CASRTDGTYYGYTF
D gene: -; J gene: TRBJ2-5; clone size: -; V gene: TRBV19; CDR3 DNA: TGTGCCAGTAGTATAAGACACCGAGGGGTCCAAGAGACCCAGTACTTC; CDR3 protein: CASSIRHRGVQETQYF
D gene: -; J gene: TRBJ2-3; clone size: many; V gene: TRBV12-3/TRBV12-4; CDR3 DNA: TGTGCCAGCAGTTTTTTCGGGGCCACGGCAGATACGCAGTATTTT; CDR3 protein: CASSFFGATADTQYF
D gene: -; J gene: TRBJ1-2; clone size: many; V gene: TRBV19; CDR3 DNA: TGTGCCAGTAGTACCCGACTTGGGCCCCACTATGGCTACACCTTC; CDR3 protein: CASSTRLGPHYGYTF
D gene: -; J gene: TRBJ2-6; clone size: few; V gene: TRBV9; CDR3 DNA: TGTGCCAGCAGCTTTCAGAGCTCTGGGGCCAACGTCCTGACTTTC; CDR3 protein: CASSFQSSGANVLTF
D gene: TRBD1; J gene: TRBJ2-3; clone size: many; V gene: TRBV29-1; CDR3 DNA: TGCAGCGCTGGGACAGGGATCACAGATACGCAGTATTTT; CDR3 protein: CSAGTGITDTQYF
D gene: -; J gene: TRBJ2-5; clone size: few; V gene: TRBV14; CDR3 DNA: TGTGCCAGCAGCCACCAGTCCTATGAAGAGACCCAGTACTTC; CDR3 protein: CASSHQSYEETQYF
D gene: TRBD1; J gene: TRBJ2-7; clone size: -; V gene: TRBV27; CDR3 DNA: TGTGCCAGCAGTCCGGGACAGTCTTTGTACGAGCAGTACTTC; CDR3 protein: CASSPGQSLYEQYF
D gene: -; J gene: TRBJ1-4; clone size: -; V gene: TRBV4-1; CDR3 DNA: TGCGCCAGCAGCCAAGGAGGGGGTGGTGTTCAGTCCGAAAAACTGTTTTTT; CDR3 protein: CASSQGGGGVQSEKLFF
D gene: TRBD2; J gene: TRBJ2-2; clone size: -; V gene: TRBV5-5; CDR3 DNA: TGTGCCAGCAGCTTAAATAGCGGGAGGGCCCTCACCGGGGAGCTGTTTTTT; CDR3 protein: CASSLNSGRALTGELFF
D gene: TRBD1; J gene: TRBJ1-1; clone size: -; V gene: TRBV27; CDR3 DNA: TGTGCCAGCCGCAGACAGGGTGCGGGGAACACTGAAGCTTTCTTT; CDR3 protein: CASRRQGAGNTEAFF
D gene: -; J gene: TRBJ2-1; clone size: -; V gene: TRBV27; CDR3 DNA: TGTGCCAGCAGTTTACCCAACCCGAAGTGGGAGCCTCCCTATGTGCAGTTCTTC; CDR3 protein: CASSLPNPKWEPPYVQFF
D gene: -; J gene: TRBJ1-2; clone size: -; V gene: TRBV12-3/TRBV12-4; CDR3 DNA: TGTGCCAACCGGATTCGGGGCTATGGCTACACCTTC; CDR3 protein: CANRIRGYGYTF
D gene: -; J gene: TRBJ1-4; clone size: large; V gene: TRBV28; CDR3 DNA: TGTGCCAGCAGTTTATATCTTGGTGGGGACGGGAATGAAAAACTGTTTTTT; CDR3 protein: CASSLYLGGDGNEKLFF
D gene: -; J gene: TRBJ2-1; clone size: few; V gene: TRBV4-3; CDR3 DNA: TGCGCCAGCAGCCAAGATAACCACCTAGGGAGGGGGGAGCAGTTCTTC; CDR3 protein: CASSQDNHLGRGEQFF
D gene: -; J gene: TRBJ1-5; clone size: few; V gene: TRBV5-8; CDR3 DNA: TGTGCCAGCAGCTTGGCCTCGGGGAGCAATCAGCCCCAGCATTTT; CDR3 protein: CASSLASGSNQPQHF
D gene: TRBD2; J gene: TRBJ2-5; clone size: few; V gene: TRBV11-3; CDR3 DNA: TGTGCCAGCAGCTTAGCACTAGCGAGGGAGACCCAGTACTTC; CDR3 protein: CASSLALARETQYF
D gene: TRBD1; J gene: TRBJ2-5; clone size: many; V gene: TRBV29-1; CDR3 DNA: TGCAGCGCATTGACAGGGTTAGGAGAGACCCAGTACTTC; CDR3 protein: CSALTGLGETQYF